This TCR beta chain was obtained from a study of cytomegalovirus exposure and HLA in healthy donors. Primers: 60 Vbeta forward and 13 Jbeta reverse. Study processing details: It was a later analysis that counted tens of millions of unique TCR beta chains, of which some 10 million were shared. Sequencing was performed with immunoSEQ multiplex PCR; in TCRdb, only in-frame clones are kept and a portion is missing. That table is the source of V, J and clone size, and D and trimming were worked out from the DNA. Here the sample spans 130,000 or so clones, about 83% being singletons. After removal of 1 base from V and 4 bases from J, the junction contained 2 bases not matched to a gene. Germline V lookup: CDR1 SGHTA, CDR2 FQGNSA. This CDR3 has 14 residues.

This TCR was sampled from a young woman in good health and CMV-seronegative. Sequenced sample: PBMCs. The rearrangement uses TRBV7-2 and TRBJ2-7, with 9 bases matching TRBD1. CDR3 coding DNA: TGTGCCAGCAGCTTAGACAGGGGGCCTTACGAGCAGTACTTC. It yields the protein CASSLDRGPYEQYF.